The next 23 T cell receptor beta chains were all read from a single sample in a study of T cell responses to AZD1222 COVID-19 vaccine. Assay: immunoSEQ multiplex PCR; the TCRdb copy retains only in-frame clones and omits some. Of 80,000 to 100,000 clones listed, about 86% are singletons. The input for sequencing was peripheral blood, taken on day 0 of MenACWY control vaccination. These receptors all come from an adult in good health.

V usage is TRBV28 and J usage is TRBJ2-7; 8 nucleotides line up with TRBD1. The CDR3 spans 16 residues. Unmatched junction bases numbered 7, after V lost 3 bases and J lost 0 bases. The germline V gene has CDR1 MDHEN and CDR2 SYDVKM. CDR3 bases: TGTGCCAGCAGTTTGTACCAGGGGGCTGGCTCCTACGAGCAGTACTTC. It yields the protein CASSLYQGAGSYEQYF.

The genes are TRBV11-2 and TRBJ1-5, with D unclear. The V gene's germline CDR1 is SGHAT and CDR2 FQNNGV. This CDR3 is built from 14 residues. V dropped 0 bases and J dropped 9 bases, with 12 bases sitting between them. CDR3 DNA: TGTGCCAGCAGCTTAGACGGGGTGGGTGGGCCCCAGCATTTT. This codes for CASSLDGVGGPQHF.

The V gene is TRBV5-8, the J gene TRBJ1-1, with a weak D call TRBD1 (6 bases). The CDR3 loop spans 18 amino acids. The germline V gene encodes CDR1 SGHTS and CDR2 YDEGEE. Trimming took off 2 bases at V and 0 bases at J, with 20 bases between the two ends. For the CDR3, the DNA is TGTGCCAGCAGCTTTTGGGGACACGTCGCGTGGATGAACACTGAAGCTTTCTTT. This encodes CASSFWGHVAWMNTEAFF.

V gene TRBV9 combines with J gene TRBJ2-2; 8 nucleotides align to TRBD2. Germline trimming cut 3 bases from V and 5 bases from J; bases unmatched to any gene: 6. CDR3 length: 15 amino acids. From germline, CDR1 is SGDLS and CDR2 YYNGEE. DNA of the CDR3: TGTGCCAGCAGCGAAAGAGCGGGGGCAACCGGGGAGCTGTTTTTT. Amino acids: CASSERAGATGELFF.

V and J are TRBV7-2 and TRBJ1-3; maybe TRBD1 (6 bases). V was clipped by 7 bases and J by 4 bases, with 14 bases between them. This CDR3 contains 14 residues. Germline CDR1 reads SGHTA; CDR2 reads FQGNSA. CDR3 amino acids: CASTEQGPGNTIYF. CDR3 nucleotides: TGTGCCAGCACCGAACAGGGTCCCGGAAACACCATATATTTT. The whole variable domain, remainder taken from reference TRBV7-2 and TRBJ1-3, is GAGVSQSPSNKVTEKGKDVELRCDPISGHTALYWYRQSLGQGLEFLIYFQGNSAPDKSGLPSDRFSAERTGGSVSTLTIQRTQQEDSAVYLCASTEQGPGNTIYFGEGSWLTVV.

The CDR3 nucleotides read TGTGCCAGCAGTGTAAGCCGGACGGACACTGAAGCTTTCTTT. Its translation is CASSVSRTDTEAFF. V usage is TRBV2 and J usage is TRBJ1-1, with D hard to call. CDR1 and CDR2 (germline): SNHLY, FYNNEI. The ends were cut back, 4 bases at V and 3 bases at J, with 12 bases in the middle. The CDR3 loop spans 14 amino acids.

This clone was observed a single time. This sequence joins TRBV19 and TRBJ1-4, with D maybe TRBD1 (5 bases). V lost 5 bases and J lost 4, with 11 bases in between. The CDR3 extends over 14 amino acids. The V gene's germline CDR1 is LNHDA and CDR2 SQIVND (reference sequence). The CDR3 nucleotides read TGTGCCAGTAGTCGACGGGGGAATAATGAAAAACTGTTTTTT. Translation: CASSRRGNNEKLFF.

The chain recombines TRBV5-8 with TRBJ1-4; no clear D. The V gene's germline CDR1 is SGHTS and CDR2 YDEGEE. The CDR3 runs 14 residues. V was trimmed by 0 bases and J by 7 bases, leaving 10 bases between them. The CDR3: CASSLVGSGEKLFF. The CDR3 DNA reads TGTGCCAGCAGCTTGGTGGGTAGCGGTGAAAAACTGTTTTTT. Combining the CDR3 with reference TRBV5-8 and TRBJ1-4 gives the whole variable domain EAGVTQSPTHLIKTRGQQATLRCSPISGHTSVYWYQQALGLGLQFLLWYDEGEERNRGNFPPRFSGRQFPNYSSELNVNALELEDSALYLCASSLVGSGEKLFFGSGTQLSVL.

The rearrangement joins TRBV30 to TRBJ2-3, with a weak D call TRBD1 (7 bases). Trimming took off 1 base at V and 0 bases at J, with 8 bases between the two ends. Germline V CDR1 and CDR2: GTSNPN, SVGIG (reference sequence). The CDR3 consists of 14 residues. The CDR3 region has the DNA TGTGCCTGGAGTGCAGGGGGGAGCACAGATACGCAGTATTTT. Protein product: CAWSAGGSTDTQYF.

The rearrangement links TRBV7-2 to TRBJ2-1; TRBD1 might be the D (5 bases). The V end was cut by 0 bases, the J end by 5 bases, with 8 bases between. CDR1 and CDR2 from the germline V gene are SGHTA and FQGNSA. This CDR3 comprises 14 residues. This chain's CDR3 is CASSLAGLNNEQFF. For the CDR3, the DNA is TGTGCCAGCAGCTTAGCGGGGCTGAACAATGAGCAGTTCTTC. The complete variable domain, with remaining parts taken from reference TRBV7-2 and TRBJ2-1, reads GAGVSQSPSNKVTEKGKDVELRCDPISGHTALYWYRQSLGQGLEFLIYFQGNSAPDKSGLPSDRFSAERTGGSVSTLTIQRTQQEDSAVYLCASSLAGLNNEQFFGPGTRLTVL.

V is TRBV29-1 and J is TRBJ2-5, with TRBD1 matching over 10 bases. The CDR3 covers 14 residues. Germline V lookup: CDR1 SQVTM, CDR2 ANQGSEA. Germline trimming cut 5 bases from V and 10 bases from J; bases unmatched to any gene: 13. CDR3 loop: CSVQKDRGGRDQYF. The CDR3 DNA is TGCAGCGTTCAAAAGGACAGGGGGGGACGGGACCAGTACTTC. The variable domain in full, completed from reference TRBV29-1 and TRBJ2-5, reads SAVISQKPSRDICQRGTSLTIQCQVDSQVTMMFWYRQQPGQSLTLIATANQGSEATYESGFVIDKFPISRPNLTFSTLTVSNMSPEDSSIYLCSVQKDRGGRDQYFGPGTRLLVL.

V usage is TRBV7-9 and J usage is TRBJ1-1, with no clear D. The CDR3 runs to 14 residues. Germline V CDR1 and CDR2: SEHNR, FQNEAQ (reference sequence). V shed 3 bases and J shed 6 bases, with 14 bases lying between them. CDR3 amino acids: CASSFLVVGPEAFF. The DNA of the CDR3 is TGTGCCAGCAGCTTCCTGGTTGTAGGGCCTGAAGCTTTCTTT.

This clone was observed a few times. The chain couples TRBV5-1 to TRBJ2-7; 9 bases are a match to TRBD2. The CDR3 consists of 14 residues. V was clipped by 5 bases and J by 7 bases; unmatched bases: 10. CDR1 SGHRS and CDR2 YFSETQ come from the germline V gene. The CDR3 coding sequence is TGCGCCAGCAGGGATCTAGCGGGGATAGGGGAGCAGTACTTC. Its protein product is CASRDLAGIGEQYF. The whole variable domain, remainder taken from reference TRBV5-1 and TRBJ2-7, is KAGVTQTPRYLIKTRGQQVTLSCSPISGHRSVSWYQQTPGQGLQFLFEYFSETQRNKGNFPGRFSGRQFSNSRSEMNVSTLELGDSALYLCASRDLAGIGEQYFGPGTRLTVT.

The chain joins TRBV7-9 to TRBJ1-1; D not resolved. The V and J ends lost 5 bases and 1 base respectively, with 11 bases between them. The germline CDR1 and CDR2 sequences are SEHNR and FQNEAQ (reference sequence). The CDR3 consists of 14 residues. CDR3 bases: TGTGCCAGCAGCCCAGAGACGGGGAACACTGAAGCTTTCTTT. The encoded protein is CASSPETGNTEAFF.

This chain links TRBV30 with TRBJ1-2, with TRBD1 matching over 7 bases. Per germline, CDR1 GTSNPN and CDR2 SVGIG (reference sequence). Germline trimming cut 5 bases from V and 2 bases from J; bases unmatched to any gene: 2. The CDR3 has 12 amino acids. Here the CDR3 reads CAWGGQNYGYTF. CDR3 DNA: TGTGCCTGGGGGGGACAGAACTATGGCTACACCTTC. The variable domain in full, with the rest retrieved from reference TRBV30 and TRBJ1-2, is SQTIHQWPATLVQPVGSPLSLECTVEGTSNPNLYWYRQAAGRGLQLLFYSVGIGQISSEVPQNLSASRPQDRQFILSSKKLLLSDSGFYLCAWGGQNYGYTFGSGTRLTVV.

The V call is TRBV5-6, the J call TRBJ1-2, with 10 bases matching TRBD1. V dropped 0 bases and J dropped 7; count of bases not matched to a gene: 6. The CDR3 has 15 residues. From germline, CDR1 is SGHDT and CDR2 YYEEEE. DNA for the CDR3: TGTGCCAGCAGCTTGGAACGGACAGGGGGAGTTGGCTACACCTTC. Its protein product is CASSLERTGGVGYTF.

The chain links TRBV3-1 (or the pseudogene TRBV3-2) to TRBJ1-3; 11 bases fit TRBD1. Trimming at V came to 1 base and at J to 5 bases, leaving 7 bases not matched to a gene. Germline CDR1 reads LGHDT; CDR2 reads YNNKEL (reference sequence). The CDR3 runs 17 residues. The CDR3 spells CASSQGLGQGARNTIYF. The CDR3 region has the DNA TGTGCCAGCAGCCAAGGACTAGGACAGGGGGCCAGAAACACCATATATTTT.

This rearrangement joins TRBV5-1 to TRBJ2-7, with unresolved D. The ends were cut back, 0 bases at V and 2 bases at J, with 12 bases in the middle. CDR1 is SGHRS and CDR2 is YFSETQ in the germline V gene. This CDR3 spans 15 amino acids. The chain's CDR3 is CASSLDGGEAYEQYF. In nucleotides, the CDR3 is TGCGCCAGCAGCTTGGACGGCGGCGAGGCCTACGAGCAGTACTTC.

Only one count was recorded for this clone. This chain connects TRBV6-1 to TRBJ2-7, with TRBD2 matching 12 bases. V shed 3 bases, J shed 5 bases, and the junction held 5 bases outside the gene matches. Per the germline V gene, CDR1 is MNHNS and CDR2 is SASEGT. There are 15 residues in the CDR3. The CDR3 protein is CASSDPSGGEHEQYF. The DNA for the CDR3 is TGTGCCAGCAGTGACCCTAGCGGGGGGGAGCACGAGCAGTACTTC.

The chain is built from TRBV27 and TRBJ1-1, with 7 bases fitting TRBD1. With 2 bases clipped from V and 3 bases from J, the junction kept 6 bases outside the gene matches. Germline assignment: CDR1 MNHEY and CDR2 SMNVEV (reference sequence). The CDR3 has 15 amino acids. CDR3 region: CASSLEGARDTEAFF. In nucleotides, the CDR3 is TGTGCCAGCAGTTTAGAGGGGGCGAGGGACACTGAAGCTTTCTTT.

This chain joins TRBV20-1 and TRBJ2-5; no reliable D call. Germline loops: CDR1 DFQATT, CDR2 SNEGSKA (reference sequence). This CDR3 is 10 amino acids long. V was shortened by 2 bases and J by 4 bases, with 2 bases between the two germline ends. CDR3 nucleotide sequence: TGCAGTGCTAGACGAGAGACCCAGTACTTC. This encodes CSARRETQYF.

This chain links TRBV7-8 with TRBJ1-5, with D possibly matching TRBD1 (5 bases). The germline CDR1 and CDR2 sequences are SGHVS and FQNEAQ. The CDR3 length is 16 residues. Trimming took off 4 bases at V and 0 bases at J, with 13 bases between the two ends. The CDR3 loop reads CASSSWRGDSNQPQHF. In DNA, the CDR3 is TGTGCCAGCAGCTCGTGGCGGGGGGATAGCAATCAGCCCCAGCATTTT.

This clone showed up just a few times. The chain employs TRBV5-5 and TRBJ1-5; D remains unclear. There are 14 residues in the CDR3. The ends were cut back, 2 bases at V and 2 bases at J, with 8 bases in the middle. Per the germline V gene, CDR1 is SGHKS and CDR2 is YYEKEE (reference sequence). DNA for the CDR3: TGTGCCAGCAGCTTAACGGAGGGCAATCAGCCCCAGCATTTT. Residues: CASSLTEGNQPQHF.